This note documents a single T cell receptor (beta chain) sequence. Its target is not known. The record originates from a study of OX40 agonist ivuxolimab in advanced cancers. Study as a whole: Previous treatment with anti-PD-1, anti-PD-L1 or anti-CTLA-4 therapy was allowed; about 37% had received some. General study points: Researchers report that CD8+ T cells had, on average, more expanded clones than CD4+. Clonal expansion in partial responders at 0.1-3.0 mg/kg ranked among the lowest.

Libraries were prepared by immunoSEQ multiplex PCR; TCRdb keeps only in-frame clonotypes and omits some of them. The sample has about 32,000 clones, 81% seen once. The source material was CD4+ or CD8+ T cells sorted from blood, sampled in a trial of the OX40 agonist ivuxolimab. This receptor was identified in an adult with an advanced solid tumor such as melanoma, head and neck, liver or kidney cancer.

The CDR3 DNA follows: TGTGCCAGCAGCTCTTCACCCAATAGCGTCCAGCATTTT. It is translated as CASSSSPNSVQHF. This chain links TRBV7-2 with TRBJ1-5, with no clear D. V lost 4 bases and J lost 12, with 16 bases in between. The CDR3 sequence is 13 residues long. Germline V gene data show CDR1 as SGHTA and CDR2 as FQGNSA.